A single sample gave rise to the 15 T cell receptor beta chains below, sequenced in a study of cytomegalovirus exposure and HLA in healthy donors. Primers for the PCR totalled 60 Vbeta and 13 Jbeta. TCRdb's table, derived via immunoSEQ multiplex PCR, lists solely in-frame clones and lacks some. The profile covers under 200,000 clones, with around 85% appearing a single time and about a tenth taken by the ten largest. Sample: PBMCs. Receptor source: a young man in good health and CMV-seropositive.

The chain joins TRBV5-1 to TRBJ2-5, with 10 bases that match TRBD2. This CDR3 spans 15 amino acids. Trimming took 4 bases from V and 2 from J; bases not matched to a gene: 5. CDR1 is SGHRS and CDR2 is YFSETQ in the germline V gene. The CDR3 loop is CASSPSGGKQETQYF. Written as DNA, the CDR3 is TGCGCCAGCAGCCCTAGCGGGGGCAAACAAGAGACCCAGTACTTC.

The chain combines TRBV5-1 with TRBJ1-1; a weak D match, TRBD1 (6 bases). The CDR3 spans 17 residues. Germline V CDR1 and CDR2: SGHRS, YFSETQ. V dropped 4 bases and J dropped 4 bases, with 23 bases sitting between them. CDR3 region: CASSPGHLTSQATEAFF. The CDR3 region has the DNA TGCGCCAGCAGCCCGGGACATCTCACGTCCCAGGCCACTGAAGCTTTCTTT.

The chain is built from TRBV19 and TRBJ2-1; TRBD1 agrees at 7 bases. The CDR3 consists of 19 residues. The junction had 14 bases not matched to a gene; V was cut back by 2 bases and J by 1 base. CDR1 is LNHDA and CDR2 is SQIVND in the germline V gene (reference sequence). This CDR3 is CASSIISEAGGRSYNEQFF. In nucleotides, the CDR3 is TGTGCCAGTAGTATAATCTCGGAGGCAGGGGGTAGGTCCTACAATGAGCAGTTCTTC. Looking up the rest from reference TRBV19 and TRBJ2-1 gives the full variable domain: DGGITQSPKYLFRKEGQNVTLSCEQNLNHDAMYWYRQDPGQGLRLIYYSQIVNDFQKGDIAEGYSVSREKKESFPLTVTSAQKNPTAFYLCASSIISEAGGRSYNEQFFGPGTRLTVL.

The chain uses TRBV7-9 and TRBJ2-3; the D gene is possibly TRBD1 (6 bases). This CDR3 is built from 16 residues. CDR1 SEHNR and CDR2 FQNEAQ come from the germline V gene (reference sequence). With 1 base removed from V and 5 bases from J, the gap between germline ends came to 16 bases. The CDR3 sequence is CASSLVEVDSRDTQYF. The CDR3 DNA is TGTGCCAGCAGCTTAGTGGAGGTGGACAGTAGAGATACGCAGTATTTT.

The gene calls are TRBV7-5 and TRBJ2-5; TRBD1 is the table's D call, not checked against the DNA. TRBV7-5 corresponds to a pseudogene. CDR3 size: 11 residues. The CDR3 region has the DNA TGTGCCAGAAGCCACAGGGAGACCCAGTACTTC. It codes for CARSHRETQYF.

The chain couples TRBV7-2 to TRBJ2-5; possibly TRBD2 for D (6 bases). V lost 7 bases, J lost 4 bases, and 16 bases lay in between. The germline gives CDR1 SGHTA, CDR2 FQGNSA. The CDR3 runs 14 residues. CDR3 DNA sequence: TGTGCCAGCAACTCCGCGGGGCCACGAGAGACCCAGTACTTC. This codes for CASNSAGPRETQYF.

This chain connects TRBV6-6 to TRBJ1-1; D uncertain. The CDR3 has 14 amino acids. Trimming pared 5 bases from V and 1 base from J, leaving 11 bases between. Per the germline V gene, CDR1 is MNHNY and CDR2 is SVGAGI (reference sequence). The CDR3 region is CASSLRLRNTEAFF. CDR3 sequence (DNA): TGTGCCAGCAGTCTCAGACTTAGGAACACTGAAGCTTTCTTT.

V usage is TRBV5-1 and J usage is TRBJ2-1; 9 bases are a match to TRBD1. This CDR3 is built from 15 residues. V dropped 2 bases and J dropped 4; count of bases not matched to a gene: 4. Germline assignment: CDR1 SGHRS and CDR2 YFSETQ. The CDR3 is CASSLQGASYNEQFF. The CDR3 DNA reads TGCGCCAGCAGCTTACAGGGGGCTTCTTACAATGAGCAGTTCTTC.

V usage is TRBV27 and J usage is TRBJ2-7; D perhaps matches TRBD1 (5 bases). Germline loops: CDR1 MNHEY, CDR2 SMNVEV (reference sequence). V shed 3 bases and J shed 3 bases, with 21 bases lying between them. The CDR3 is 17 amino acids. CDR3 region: CASSFSAGKGYNYEQYF. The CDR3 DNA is TGTGCCAGCAGTTTCTCGGCAGGGAAGGGTTATAACTACGAGCAGTACTTC.

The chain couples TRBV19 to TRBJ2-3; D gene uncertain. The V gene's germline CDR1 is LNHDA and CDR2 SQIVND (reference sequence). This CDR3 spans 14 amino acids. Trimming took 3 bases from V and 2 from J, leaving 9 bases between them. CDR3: CASSIGPYTDTQYF. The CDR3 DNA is TGTGCCAGTAGTATTGGGCCGTACACAGATACGCAGTATTTT.

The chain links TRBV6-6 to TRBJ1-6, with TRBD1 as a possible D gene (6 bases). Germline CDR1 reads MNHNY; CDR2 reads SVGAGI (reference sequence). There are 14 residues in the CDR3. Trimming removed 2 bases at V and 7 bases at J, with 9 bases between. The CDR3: CASSYGTGNSPLHF. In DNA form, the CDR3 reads TGTGCCAGCAGTTACGGAACAGGGAATTCACCCCTCCACTTT.

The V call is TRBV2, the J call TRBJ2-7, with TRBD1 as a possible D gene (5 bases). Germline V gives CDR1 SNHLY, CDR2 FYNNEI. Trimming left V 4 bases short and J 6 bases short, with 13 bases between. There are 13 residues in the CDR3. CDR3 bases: TGTGCCAGCAGTGTAAGGGGATCGGGCGAGCAGTACTTC. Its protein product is CASSVRGSGEQYF. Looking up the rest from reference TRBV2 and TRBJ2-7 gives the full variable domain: EPEVTQTPSHQVTQMGQEVILRCVPISNHLYFYWYRQILGQKVEFLVSFYNNEISEKSEIFDDQFSVERPDGSNFTLKIRSTKLEDSAMYFCASSVRGSGEQYFGPGTRLTVT.

CDR3 nucleotide sequence: TGTGCCAGCAGCATCGACTGGACGGCTCTTGAGGGGACCCAGTACTTC. Translation gives CASSIDWTALEGTQYF. This chain joins TRBV28 and TRBJ2-5; TRBD2 might be the D (5 bases). Germline CDR1 MDHEN, CDR2 SYDVKM. Trimming stripped 6 bases from V and 7 bases from J, with 24 bases between. This CDR3 has 16 residues.

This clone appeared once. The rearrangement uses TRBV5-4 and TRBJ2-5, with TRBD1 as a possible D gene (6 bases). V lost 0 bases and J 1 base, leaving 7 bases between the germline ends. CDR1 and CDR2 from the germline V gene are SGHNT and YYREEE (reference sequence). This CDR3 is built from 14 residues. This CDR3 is CASSLEGVQETQYF. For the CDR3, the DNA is TGTGCCAGCAGCTTGGAGGGGGTCCAAGAGACCCAGTACTTC.

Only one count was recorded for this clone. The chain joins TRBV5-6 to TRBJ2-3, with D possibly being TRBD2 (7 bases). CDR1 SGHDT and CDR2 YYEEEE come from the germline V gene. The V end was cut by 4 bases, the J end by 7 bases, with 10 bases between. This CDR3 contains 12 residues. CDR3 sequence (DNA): TGTGCCAGCAGCCTCGGGGGGCATACGCAGTATTTT. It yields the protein CASSLGGHTQYF.